The entry that follows covers one T cell receptor (beta chain) sequence. Its antigen is still unknown. Base qualities are not provided; no much larger clone lies one nucleotide away. Germline trimming amounts to 3 bases on V and 6 bases on J, with 3 as the count of junction bases outside the gene matches. The CDR3 contains 15 residues, cysteine and phenylalanine counted. Solely the CDR3 DNA is kept, with 45 bases framed from the first base. CDR1 and CDR2, looked up from the germline V gene, are MRHNA and SNTAGT. This sample is part of a study of CD4 T cells in relation to SARS-CoV-2 and coronaviruses listed by TCRdb under 2021. Context from the whole study: The ViraFEST assay cultured PBMCs with antigen for nine to eleven days, then sequenced TCR beta CDR3s to find antigen-specific clonal expansions. The negative reference condition was either a culture with an HIV-1 Nef peptide pool or a culture with no peptide. Using patient-derived lymphoblastoid cell lines, the shared crossreactive spike epitopes were mapped to their HLA restriction. The study assessed, at the TCR clonotype level, memory CD4+ T cell crossreactivity between SARS-CoV-2 and common cold coronavirus spike proteins. The Adaptive Biotechnologies TCR-sequencing kit was used to sequence samples from a few pre-COVID donors and the naive versus memory experiments, while other data came from Illumina-based sequencing. For other donors in the study, expansion assays were sequenced with a different, Illumina-based TCR-beta assay.

What the research found in general, with its limitations: Crossreactive clones showed significantly weaker SARS-CoV-2-driven expansion than monoreactive clones, consistent with antigenic imprinting. Memory CD4+ clonotypes crossrecognizing SARS-CoV-2 and at least one common cold coronavirus spike were found in around 71% of donors. Because no donor provided both pre-pandemic and post-infection samples, tracing the source of pre-existing responses was limited. The study was limited by small numbers of patients and tested TCRs. Crossreactivity analysis centred on spike protein, so crossreactivity against other viral proteins was not assessed.

Receptor amplification or capture employed the immunoSEQ multiplex PCR assay. The published analysis was carried out like this. Preprocessing removed nonproductive sequences and CDR3s not starting with C, not ending with F or W, or shorter than 7 amino acids. The MANAFEST web app identified antigen-specific clonotypes based on expansion compared with the reference and other culture wells. A clone was considered positive if the clone showed significant expansion compared with the reference culture in 2 of 3 replicate wells at an FDR below 0.05. A further requirement for positive clones was significant expansion compared with all other tandem wells, along with an odds ratio above 5. CDR3 homology was measured as pairwise Levenshtein distance, computed with the stringdist R package after trimming three terminal residues from each end. In TCRdb, the immuneACCESS table is reduced to in-frame sequences with V and J assigned. These tables do not hold every clone; where another copy was compared, an unresolved V gene accounts for under half, and the others remain unexplained. V and J calls and clone size follow that table, whereas D and trimming were derived from the DNA. Within this sample are about 18,000 clones, with about 68% of them counted one time only. The leading ten clones occupy around 30% of the sample.

CD4+ T cells from unexposed donors were collected before the COVID-19 pandemic (2011-2018). After approximately eleven days of culture, CD4+ T cells were isolated with the EasySep CD4+ T cell isolation kit. As far as cell numbers permitted, CD4+ T cells from unexposed donors were tested for reactivity against SARS-CoV-2 S and N as well as four spike pools from common cold coronaviruses. Each well held approximately 2.1 million PBMCs cultured in IMDM containing around 5% human AB serum and roughly 10 IU/ml IL-2. Half of the culture medium was replaced with fresh IL-2-containing medium on days 3 and 7. Triplicate replicate wells were generally used for each peptide culture condition. The leukapheresis product used for the unexposed donors was purchased from a commercial source. PBMCs were isolated from leukapheresis product or whole blood by Ficoll-Paque PLUS gradient centrifugation. The PBMCs went either fresh into the expansion assay or into cryopreservation at -140 degrees C. The QIAamp Micro DNA Kit was used to extract genomic DNA from the CD4+ T cells.

Material for sequencing was CD4+ T cells from PBMCs, cultured in vitro. The chain is made from TRBV6-4 and TRBJ2-1, with 12 bases matching TRBD2. The clonotype was recovered from a human donor in good health. Here is the DNA: TGTGCCAGCAGTGAGCTAGCGGGAGGGGGCAATGAGCAGTTCTTC. Translated, this is CASSELAGGGNEQFF.